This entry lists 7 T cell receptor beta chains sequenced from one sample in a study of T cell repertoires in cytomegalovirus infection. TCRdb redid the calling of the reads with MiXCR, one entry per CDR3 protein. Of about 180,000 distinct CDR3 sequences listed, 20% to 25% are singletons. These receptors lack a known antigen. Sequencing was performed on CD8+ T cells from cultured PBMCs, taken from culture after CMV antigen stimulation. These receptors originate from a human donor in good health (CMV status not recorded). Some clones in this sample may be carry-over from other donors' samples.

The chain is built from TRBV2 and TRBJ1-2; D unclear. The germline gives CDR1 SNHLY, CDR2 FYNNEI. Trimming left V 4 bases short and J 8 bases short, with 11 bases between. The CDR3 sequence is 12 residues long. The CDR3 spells CASSGSRYGYTF. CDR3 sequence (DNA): TGTGCCAGCAGTGGGTCTCGCTACGGCTACACCTTC.

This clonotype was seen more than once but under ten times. The CDR3: CASSFRQHQTGEETQYF. Here the CDR3 DNA reads TGTGCCAGCAGCTTTCGACAACACCAGACAGGGGAGGAGACCCAGTACTTC. The gene calls are TRBV7-2 and TRBJ2-5, with TRBD1 matching 8 bases. The ends lost 3 bases at V and 5 bases at J; junction bases unmatched: 14. Germline V gene sequence: CDR1 SGHTA, CDR2 FQGNSA. CDR3 length: 17 residues.

CDR3 region: CASSYTNLQGGTEAFF. CDR3 DNA: TGTGCCAGCAGTTACACCAATCTACAGGGTGGAACTGAAGCTTTCTTT. The rearrangement links TRBV6-2 or TRBV6-3 to TRBJ1-1, with D maybe TRBD1 (6 bases). The CDR3 extends over 16 amino acids. Germline CDR1 MNHEY, CDR2 SVGEGT. V was cut by 2 bases and J by 5 bases, with 18 bases left in between.

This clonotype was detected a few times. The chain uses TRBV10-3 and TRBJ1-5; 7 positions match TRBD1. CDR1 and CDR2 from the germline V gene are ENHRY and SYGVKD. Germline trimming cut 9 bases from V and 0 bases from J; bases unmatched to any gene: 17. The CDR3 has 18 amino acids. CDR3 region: CAIKYDRVHIDSNQPQHF. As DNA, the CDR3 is TGTGCCATTAAATACGACAGGGTTCATATTGATAGCAATCAGCCCCAGCATTTT.

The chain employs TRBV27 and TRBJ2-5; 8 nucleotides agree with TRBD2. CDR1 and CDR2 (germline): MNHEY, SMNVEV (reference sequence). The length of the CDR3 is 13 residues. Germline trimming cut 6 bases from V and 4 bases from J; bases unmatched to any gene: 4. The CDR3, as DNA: TGTGCCAGCAGACGGGGGGGGAGAGAGACCCAGTACTTC. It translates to CASRRGGRETQYF.

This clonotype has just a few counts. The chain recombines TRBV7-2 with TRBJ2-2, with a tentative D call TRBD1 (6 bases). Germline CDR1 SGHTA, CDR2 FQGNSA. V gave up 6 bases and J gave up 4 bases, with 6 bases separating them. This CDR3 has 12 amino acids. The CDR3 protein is CASRDSTGELFF. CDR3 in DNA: TGTGCCAGCAGGGACAGCACCGGGGAGCTGTTTTTT.

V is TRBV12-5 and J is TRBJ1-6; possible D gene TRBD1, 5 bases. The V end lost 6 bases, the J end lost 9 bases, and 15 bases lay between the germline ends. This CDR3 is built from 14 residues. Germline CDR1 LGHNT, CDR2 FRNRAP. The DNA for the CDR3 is TGTGCTAGTGGGCCGGGACTAGGGAGTTCACCCCTCCACTTT. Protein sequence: CASGPGLGSSPLHF.